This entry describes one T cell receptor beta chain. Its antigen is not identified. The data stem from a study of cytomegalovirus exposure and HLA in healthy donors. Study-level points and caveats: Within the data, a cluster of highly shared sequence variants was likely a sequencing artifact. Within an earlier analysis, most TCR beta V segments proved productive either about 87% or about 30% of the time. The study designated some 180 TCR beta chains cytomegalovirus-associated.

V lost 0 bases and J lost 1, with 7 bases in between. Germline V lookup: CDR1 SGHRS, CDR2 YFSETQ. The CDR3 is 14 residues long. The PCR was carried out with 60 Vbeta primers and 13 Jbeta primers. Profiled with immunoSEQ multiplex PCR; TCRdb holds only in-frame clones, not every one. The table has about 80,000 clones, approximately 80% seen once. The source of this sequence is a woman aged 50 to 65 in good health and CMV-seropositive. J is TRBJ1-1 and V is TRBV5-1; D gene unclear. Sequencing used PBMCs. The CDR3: CASSLAQENTEAFF. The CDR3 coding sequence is TGCGCCAGCAGCTTGGCCCAGGAGAACACTGAAGCTTTCTTT.